These 15 T cell receptor beta chains were sequenced from one sample in a study of blood T cells in healthy people across ages. The authors ran a second PCR of roughly 7 to 11 cycles using a sample-barcoded 5' primer and a J-beta primer mix. TCRdb passed the 5' RACE reads through MiXCR, listing each CDR3 protein once. The table records around 1,700,000 distinct CDR3 sequences, roughly 30% of them present only once. Sequenced material: blood. These TCRs come from a woman aged 25 to 39 in good health.

The V and J genes are TRBV7-9 and TRBJ1-5; D remains unclear. Germline CDR1 SEHNR, CDR2 FQNEAQ (reference sequence). V lost 5 bases and J 4 bases, leaving 12 bases between the germline ends. This CDR3 has 14 residues. CDR3 loop: CASSDGRSNQPQHF. CDR3 DNA sequence: TGTGCCAGCAGCGACGGCAGATCAAATCAGCCCCAGCATTTT.

Points on this clonotype: Germline is not matched at one junction end, which may reflect a read error. The V gene is TRBV27, the J gene TRBJ2-1; 7 nucleotides match TRBD2. The V gene's germline CDR1 is MNHEY and CDR2 SMNVEV (reference sequence). CDR3 size: 15 residues. The CDR3 region has the DNA TGTACCAGCAGTTTGCAAGGGAGGGCCGGCAATGAGCAGTTCTTC. The encoded protein is CTSSLQGRAGNEQFF.

The rearrangement links TRBV12-3 or TRBV12-4 to TRBJ1-6; 9 nucleotides line up with TRBD1. The V and J ends lost 5 bases and 8 bases, in that order; junction bases with no gene match: 7. This CDR3 is built from 15 residues. Written as DNA, the CDR3 is TGTGCCAGCAGTAGCCGGGACAGGGCGTATTCACCCCTCCACTTT. The encoded protein is CASSSRDRAYSPLHF.

The rearrangement links TRBV4-3 to TRBJ2-5; 7 bases fit TRBD1. The CDR3 covers 16 residues. CDR1 is LGHNA and CDR2 is YSLEER in the germline V gene. V was clipped by 7 bases and J by 11 bases; unmatched bases: 22. Here the CDR3 reads CASNQSRTGLTREQYF. CDR3 bases: TGCGCCAGCAACCAGTCCCGGACAGGCTTAACAAGAGAGCAGTACTTC.

The J gene is TRBJ1-1, the V gene TRBV28; 8 bases fit TRBD1. Germline V gene sequence: CDR1 MDHEN, CDR2 SYDVKM. Germline trimming cut 3 bases from V and 2 bases from J; bases unmatched to any gene: 5. The CDR3 runs 15 residues. CDR3 sequence: CASSFRDRQNTEAFF. Written as DNA, the CDR3 is TGTGCCAGCAGTTTCCGGGACAGGCAAAACACTGAAGCTTTCTTT.

This clonotype was seen a few times. The V call is TRBV27, the J call TRBJ2-3; D might be TRBD2 (5 bases). Trimming took 4 bases from V and 7 from J, leaving 18 bases between them. The CDR3 has 15 residues. Germline CDR1 MNHEY, CDR2 SMNVEV (reference sequence). The CDR3 is CASSSGSRPRNTQYF. The DNA of the CDR3 is TGTGCCAGCAGTTCTGGGAGCCGCCCAAGGAATACGCAGTATTTT.

The rearrangement uses TRBV29-1 and TRBJ1-4; weak D call: TRBD1 (6 bases). The V gene lost 5 bases and the J gene lost 5 bases, with 15 bases spanning the gap. The CDR3 runs 14 residues. The germline V gene encodes CDR1 SQVTM and CDR2 ANQGSEA. The CDR3 region has the DNA TGCAGCGTTTCGCCGACAGGCCAGAATGAAAAACTGTTTTTT. Amino acids: CSVSPTGQNEKLFF.

This clonotype was recorded at least ten times. The chain links TRBV7-2 to TRBJ2-7, with 8 bases lining up with TRBD2. The CDR3 consists of 15 residues. Per the germline V gene, CDR1 is SGHTA and CDR2 is FQGNSA. Trimming cost V 5 bases and J 6 bases; bases outside gene matches: 12. The CDR3 is CASSPGAPGGGEQYF. The CDR3 coding sequence is TGTGCCAGCAGCCCCGGAGCTCCGGGAGGGGGCGAGCAGTACTTC.

This clonotype has only a few counts. The chain links TRBV13 to TRBJ2-3; a possible D gene is TRBD2 (5 bases). The CDR3 runs 14 residues. The V end lost 2 bases, the J end lost 4 bases, and 10 bases lay between the germline ends. From germline, CDR1 is PRHDT and CDR2 FYEKMQ (reference sequence). The CDR3 DNA reads TGTGCCAGCAGCTTACAACTAGACCCAGATACGCAGTATTTT. Protein: CASSLQLDPDTQYF.

This chain uses TRBV3-1 with TRBJ1-6; D is undetermined. V gave up 0 bases and J gave up 18 bases, with 15 bases separating them. The V gene's germline CDR1 is LGHDT and CDR2 YNNKEL (reference sequence). This CDR3 is built from 13 residues. The CDR3 region has the DNA TGTGCCAGCAGCCAAGATATACCCTCCGCTCACCACTTT. Protein product: CASSQDIPSAHHF.

At least ten counts were recorded for this clonotype. The V and J genes are TRBV29-1 and TRBJ2-7; D unresolved. With 4 bases removed from V and 6 bases from J, the gap between germline ends came to 19 bases. The CDR3 is 14 residues long. Germline V gives CDR1 SQVTM, CDR2 ANQGSEA. The CDR3 region has the DNA TGCAGCGTTGGGATCCACGGCGGAGTTGGCGAGCAGTACTTC. Encoded protein: CSVGIHGGVGEQYF.

Comments on this clonotype: At one of its ends the junction is not consistent with the germline gene, which may arise from a read error. The V and J genes are TRBV6-1 and TRBJ2-7, with D tentatively TRBD2 (6 bases). The CDR3 sequence is 14 residues long. Germline V gene lookup returns CDR1 MNHNS and CDR2 SASEGT. This CDR3 is CASIGGPAHYELYF. The CDR3 DNA sequence: TGTGCCAGCATCGGAGGGCCAGCCCACTACGAGCTGTACTTC.

This clonotype was counted at least ten times. The genes are TRBV29-1 and TRBJ2-5, with 7 bases aligning to TRBD1. The junction had 9 bases not matched to a gene; V was cut back by 3 bases and J by 5 bases. This CDR3 region has 14 residues. Germline CDR1 SQVTM, CDR2 ANQGSEA. The CDR3 is CSVEDDRVRETQYF. The DNA for the CDR3 is TGCAGCGTTGAGGATGACAGGGTTCGCGAGACCCAGTACTTC.

The genes are TRBV20-1 and TRBJ2-7, with 9 bases that match TRBD2. The CDR3 contains 15 residues. The germline V gene has CDR1 DFQATT and CDR2 SNEGSKA (reference sequence). Trimming removed 6 bases from V and 0 bases from J; junction bases left unmatched: 9. The CDR3 here is CSALTSGESSYEQYF. CDR3 coding DNA: TGCAGTGCCTTGACTAGCGGAGAAAGCTCCTACGAGCAGTACTTC.

This clonotype has more than one count but fewer than ten. The chain is built from TRBV20-1 and TRBJ1-4, with TRBD1 as a possible D gene (6 bases). This CDR3 region has 17 residues. Germline V gene lookup returns CDR1 DFQATT and CDR2 SNEGSKA (reference sequence). Trimming took 1 base from V and 7 from J, leaving 22 bases between them. CDR3 DNA: TGCAGTGCTAGAGTCTTAGGGGGTGAACGGGATGGTGAAAAACTGTTTTTT. This encodes CSARVLGGERDGEKLFF.